Shown below are 25 T cell receptor beta chains from a single sample sequenced in a study of cytomegalovirus exposure and HLA in healthy donors. The PCR was carried out with 60 Vbeta primers and 13 Jbeta primers. Here immunoSEQ multiplex PCR was the method, and the copy in TCRdb shows in-frame clones only, minus some. Of hundreds of thousands of clones listed, over 75% are singletons. Sample: PBMCs. Receptors were obtained from a girl aged 2-10 years in good health and CMV-seronegative.

The chain uses TRBV27 and TRBJ2-3, with TRBD2 identical over 14 bases. V gave up 4 bases and J gave up 5 bases; unmatched junction bases: 14. CDR1 and CDR2 (germline): MNHEY, SMNVEV (reference sequence). This CDR3 has 19 amino acids. The CDR3 here is CASSSPRLAGGPMGDTQYF. CDR3 coding DNA: TGTGCCAGCAGTTCCCCTAGACTAGCGGGAGGGCCAATGGGAGATACGCAGTATTTT.

The chain is built from TRBV27 and TRBJ1-2; the D gene is possibly TRBD1 (6 bases). Trimming removed 6 bases from V and 2 bases from J, with 19 bases in between. CDR1 is MNHEY and CDR2 is SMNVEV in the germline V gene (reference sequence). This CDR3 has 16 amino acids. DNA for the CDR3: TGTGCCAGCAGCCCGTTGGGCTACAGGGACAACTATGGCTACACCTTC. This gives the protein CASSPLGYRDNYGYTF.

The chain has TRBV5-1 and TRBJ1-1; 7 positions match TRBD1. Germline V gene lookup returns CDR1 SGHRS and CDR2 YFSETQ. The CDR3 consists of 19 residues. Trimming cost V 4 bases and J 6 bases; bases outside gene matches: 24. This chain's CDR3 is CASSPTRGPGGRGNAEAFF. In nucleotides, the CDR3 is TGCGCCAGCAGCCCGACAAGGGGGCCCGGGGGCAGGGGTAATGCTGAAGCTTTCTTT.

The chain combines TRBV2 with TRBJ2-5; D not resolved. The end of the DNA aligns better with TRBJ2-7, so the J call may be wrong. Germline V gene lookup returns CDR1 SNHLY and CDR2 FYNNEI. The CDR3 spans 12 residues. The CDR3 is CASSGRGFEQYF. CDR3 coding DNA: TGTGCCAGCAGCGGAAGAGGTTTCGAGCAGTACTTC.

The chain is built from TRBV9 and TRBJ2-7, with D maybe TRBD2 (5 bases). The V gene's germline CDR1 is SGDLS and CDR2 YYNGEE. The CDR3 has 14 amino acids. Trimming cost V 0 bases and J 3 bases, with 10 bases left between them. This chain's CDR3 is CASSVESGIYEQYF. CDR3 sequence (DNA): TGTGCCAGCAGCGTAGAGTCGGGGATCTACGAGCAGTACTTC.

The rearrangement uses TRBV7-8 and TRBJ2-5; 13 bases match TRBD2. The CDR3 covers 15 residues. V lost 1 base to trimming and J lost 4 bases; unmatched junction nucleotides: 0. Germline V gene sequence: CDR1 SGHVS, CDR2 FQNEAQ. The CDR3 is CASSLGLAGGETQYF. The CDR3 nucleotides read TGTGCCAGCAGCTTAGGACTAGCGGGAGGAGAGACCCAGTACTTC.

This clone was found a few times. The chain links TRBV12-5 to TRBJ2-6; the D is unclear. The CDR3 has 16 amino acids. Between the trimmed V and J ends, which lost 4 bases and 0 bases, there was a span of 10 bases. Germline V gene data show CDR1 as LGHNT and CDR2 as FRNRAP. The chain's CDR3 is CASGSHRFSGANVLTF. The CDR3 DNA reads TGTGCTAGTGGTTCGCACAGATTCTCTGGGGCCAACGTCCTGACTTTC.

The chain employs TRBV18 and TRBJ1-4; 8 nucleotides match TRBD1. CDR1 and CDR2 from the germline V gene are KGHSH and LQKENI. V was clipped by 5 bases and J by 10 bases; unmatched bases: 3. The CDR3 consists of 12 residues. CDR3 DNA: TGTGCCAGCTCATTAGACAGGGGAAAACTGTTTTTT. Encoded protein: CASSLDRGKLFF.

This clone was seen just once. The chain uses TRBV25-1 and TRBJ2-1, with TRBD1 matching 7 bases. CDR1 and CDR2 from the germline V gene are MGHDK and SYGVNS. The V segment lost 4 bases and the J segment 7 bases; nucleotides outside the gene matches: 7. CDR3 length: 14 amino acids. As DNA, the CDR3 is TGTGCCAGCAGTGCCAACAGGGGAAGTAATGAGCAGTTCTTC. This sequence encodes CASSANRGSNEQFF.

In this sample, this clone turned up a few times. V is TRBV9 and J is TRBJ2-3; a possible D gene is TRBD1 (5 bases). The V gene's germline CDR1 is SGDLS and CDR2 YYNGEE. This CDR3 is 15 amino acids long. The ends were cut back, 0 bases at V and 2 bases at J, with 10 bases in the middle. CDR3 DNA sequence: TGTGCCAGCAGCGTAGGAAGGGGATACACAGATACGCAGTATTTT. As protein: CASSVGRGYTDTQYF.

The chain combines TRBV2 with TRBJ2-6; 9 bases are a match to TRBD1. CDR1 SNHLY and CDR2 FYNNEI come from the germline V gene. The CDR3 runs 19 residues. V was pared by 4 bases and J by 0 bases, with 10 bases of the junction left unmatched. Written as DNA, the CDR3 is TGTGCCAGCAGTGCCCAGACAGGGGGTAGAATCTCTGGGGCCAACGTCCTGACTTTC. Translation gives CASSAQTGGRISGANVLTF.

V and J are TRBV6-5 and TRBJ2-1; TRBD1 might be the D (6 bases). In germline, CDR1 is MNHEY, CDR2 SVGAGI. V lost 5 bases to trimming and J lost 7 bases, with 15 bases between them. This CDR3 region has 14 residues. CDR3 sequence: CASSRTGRTNEQFF. CDR3 DNA: TGTGCCAGCAGTCGAACAGGGAGAACGAATGAGCAGTTCTTC.

This chain connects TRBV7-9 to TRBJ2-5; TRBD2 is a possible D gene (5 bases). The germline V gene has CDR1 SEHNR and CDR2 FQNEAQ (reference sequence). This CDR3 region has 16 residues. Trimming took 5 bases from V and 1 from J, leaving 17 bases between them. CDR3 region: CASSLRISGSQETQYF. CDR3 DNA sequence: TGTGCCAGCAGCCTACGAATTTCGGGGAGCCAAGAGACCCAGTACTTC.

The rearrangement uses TRBV2 and TRBJ2-7; weak D call: TRBD1 (5 bases). CDR1 and CDR2 (germline): SNHLY, FYNNEI. V was clipped by 6 bases and J by 5 bases, with 14 bases between them. The CDR3 runs 13 residues. CDR3 region: CASRDRRGNEQYF. In nucleotides, the CDR3 is TGTGCCAGCAGGGATAGAAGGGGAAACGAGCAGTACTTC.

V gene TRBV27 combines with J gene TRBJ2-3; 13 bases are a match to TRBD2. The germline CDR1 and CDR2 sequences are MNHEY and SMNVEV (reference sequence). V lost 2 bases to trimming and J lost 0 bases; unmatched junction nucleotides: 8. CDR3 length: 19 amino acids. CDR3 region: CASSLRRTSGGPSTDTQYF. For the CDR3, the DNA is TGTGCCAGCAGTTTACGGCGGACTAGCGGGGGACCCAGCACAGATACGCAGTATTTT.

This chain joins TRBV9 and TRBJ1-1, with 11 bases matching TRBD1. The CDR3 runs 15 residues. Germline V gives CDR1 SGDLS, CDR2 YYNGEE. J gave up 2 bases and V 4 bases, and 4 bases lay outside the gene matches. The chain's CDR3 is CASSPWTGGNTEAFF. For the CDR3, the DNA is TGTGCCAGCAGCCCATGGACAGGGGGCAACACTGAAGCTTTCTTT.

V usage is TRBV7-2 and J usage is TRBJ2-2, with TRBD2 matching 13 bases. Germline CDR1 and CDR2: SGHTA and FQGNSA. V shed 5 bases and J 5 bases; nucleotides not matched to a gene: 8. The CDR3 length is 17 residues. The CDR3 is CASSQNPGLAGTGELFF. The CDR3 bases are TGTGCCAGCAGCCAAAACCCGGGACTAGCGGGAACCGGGGAGCTGTTTTTT.

In its sample, this clone was seen once. The V gene is TRBV9, the J gene TRBJ2-2, with 7 bases that match TRBD2. The CDR3 totals 17 residues. V was clipped by 4 bases and J by 5 bases; unmatched bases: 14. Germline loops: CDR1 SGDLS, CDR2 YYNGEE. This CDR3 is CASSPPVGGGITGELFF. The CDR3 DNA reads as TGTGCCAGCAGCCCTCCCGTGGGCGGGGGAATAACCGGGGAGCTGTTTTTT. The full variable domain, with the rest looked up from reference TRBV9 and TRBJ2-2, is DSGVTQTPKHLITATGQRVTLRCSPRSGDLSVYWYQQSLDQGLQFLIQYYNGEERAKGNILERFSAQQFPDLHSELNLSSLELGDSALYFCASSPPVGGGITGELFFGEGSRLTVL.

V is TRBV7-9 and J is TRBJ1-2; maybe TRBD1 (5 bases). CDR3 length: 15 residues. Trimming cost V 5 bases and J 3 bases, with 16 bases left between them. Per germline, CDR1 SEHNR and CDR2 FQNEAQ (reference sequence). CDR3 DNA sequence: TGTGCCAGCAGCCCGAGGCAGGGCGGTGACTATGGCTACACCTTC. Protein sequence: CASSPRQGGDYGYTF.

The chain links TRBV6-6 to TRBJ1-3, with 9 bases aligning to TRBD1. The CDR3 is 15 residues long. The germline gives CDR1 MNHNY, CDR2 SVGAGI (reference sequence). Trimming took 6 bases from V and 3 from J; bases not matched to a gene: 6. CDR3 sequence: CASRAGTGSGNTIYF. For the CDR3, the DNA is TGTGCCAGCAGGGCCGGGACAGGGAGTGGAAACACCATATATTTT.

This clone was observed a handful of times. The chain combines TRBV29-1 with TRBJ1-3; no definite D call. This CDR3 has 14 residues. CDR1 is SQVTM, CDR2 ANQGSEA, per germline. The germline V and J ends were trimmed by 8 bases and 0 bases, with 14 bases remaining between them. The CDR3 reads CSYSDDYSGNTIYF. CDR3 nucleotides: TGCAGCTATTCGGACGACTACTCTGGAAACACCATATATTTT.

This chain connects TRBV7-2 to TRBJ2-1; 11 bases are a match to TRBD2. V was pared by 1 base and J by 8 bases, with 4 bases of the junction left unmatched. Looked up from germline, CDR1 is SGHTA and CDR2 is FQGNSA. This CDR3 has 15 amino acids. The CDR3 DNA sequence: TGTGCCAGCAGCTTAGATCTAGCGGGGGGACATGAGCAGTTCTTC. Translated, it gives CASSLDLAGGHEQFF.

This sequence joins TRBV7-2 and TRBJ1-1, with unresolved D. Germline loops: CDR1 SGHTA, CDR2 FQGNSA. The CDR3 runs to 13 residues. V was shortened by 6 bases and J by 6 bases, with 14 bases between the two germline ends. The CDR3 DNA is TGTGCCAGCAGTAACTTGGGCGTCTCTGAAGCTTTCTTT. Residues: CASSNLGVSEAFF. Looking up the rest from reference TRBV7-2 and TRBJ1-1 gives the full variable domain: GAGVSQSPSNKVTEKGKDVELRCDPISGHTALYWYRQSLGQGLEFLIYFQGNSAPDKSGLPSDRFSAERTGGSVSTLTIQRTQQEDSAVYLCASSNLGVSEAFFGQGTRLTVV.

The chain carries TRBV7-9 and TRBJ1-1; 7 bases are a match to TRBD1. The CDR3 is made up of 14 amino acids. Germline V lookup: CDR1 SEHNR, CDR2 FQNEAQ (reference sequence). V shed 3 bases, J shed 4 bases, and the junction held 5 bases outside the gene matches. Written as DNA, the CDR3 is TGTGCCAGCAGCTTCCAGACAGGGATCACTGAAGCTTTCTTT. It encodes CASSFQTGITEAFF.

This chain links TRBV7-9 with TRBJ2-1, with a possible D match to TRBD1 (6 bases). V lost 3 bases to trimming and J lost 14 bases, with 17 bases between them. The CDR3 runs 13 residues. Germline CDR1 SEHNR, CDR2 FQNEAQ (reference sequence). The CDR3 protein is CASSFTERAGEFF. The CDR3 nucleotides are TGTGCCAGCAGCTTCACCGAAAGGGCAGGGGAGTTCTTC.